These 12 T cell receptor beta chains originate from one sample sequenced in a study of T-cell reconstitution after alpha-beta-depleted transplantation in children. For TCRbeta, the library was prepared with unique molecular identifiers. TCRdb ran MiXCR on the PCR reads and lists one entry per CDR3 protein. The table records around 17,000 distinct CDR3 sequences, 5.1% of them present only once. This specimen consisted of PBMCs, obtained before TCRalphabeta/CD19-depleted stem cell transplant. These receptors were taken from a boy between 10 and 17 years old with acute lymphoblastic leukemia, due to receive a stem cell transplant.

There are many counts of this clonotype. The chain combines TRBV12-5 with TRBJ2-3, with 8 bases identical to TRBD1. CDR3 length: 15 residues. Germline lookup yields CDR1 LGHNT and CDR2 FRNRAP. Unmatched junction bases numbered 4, after V lost 1 base and J lost 4 bases. The CDR3 loop is CASGLARTGPDTQYF. CDR3 DNA: TGTGCTAGTGGTTTGGCCCGGACAGGGCCAGATACGCAGTATTTT.

This clonotype has more than one count but fewer than ten. The genes are TRBV4-2 and TRBJ2-1, with D possibly matching TRBD2 (6 bases). The germline V gene has CDR1 LGHNA and CDR2 YNFKEQ. This CDR3 region has 17 residues. The V gene lost 0 bases and the J gene lost 6 bases, with 18 bases spanning the gap. The CDR3 DNA follows: TGTGCCAGCAGCCAAGATCTCGGTAGCGGAAGAGGCAATGAGCAGTTCTTC. Translating it yields CASSQDLGSGRGNEQFF.

This clonotype was found many times. The V and J genes are TRBV12-3 or TRBV12-4 and TRBJ1-3; the D gene is possibly TRBD1 (5 bases). Between the trimmed V and J ends, which lost 6 bases and 0 bases, there was a span of 12 bases. The CDR3 totals 15 residues. This CDR3 is CASREQDRSGNTIYF. The CDR3 nucleotides read TGTGCCAGCAGGGAACAGGATCGCTCTGGAAACACCATATATTTT.

Turning to this clonotype: A much larger clone sits a single nucleotide away, making a read error possible. This rearrangement joins TRBV20-1 to TRBJ2-3; D remains ambiguous. CDR1 DFQATT and CDR2 SNEGSKA come from the germline V gene (reference sequence). The CDR3 is 15 amino acids. The CDR3 bases are TGCATTGCTAGAGCCGCGGCCTCGGCGTTGGATACGCAGTATTTT. Translation gives CIARAAASALDTQYF.

The sample holds many counts of this clonotype. The chain has TRBV11-3 and TRBJ2-7; TRBD1 aligns across 10 bases. The germline CDR1 and CDR2 sequences are SGHNT and YENEEA. The CDR3 runs to 14 residues. V lost 5 bases to trimming and J lost 4 bases; unmatched junction nucleotides: 5. CDR3 sequence reads: CASSQRQGAYEQYF. DNA for the CDR3: TGTGCCAGCAGCCAAAGACAGGGGGCTTACGAGCAGTACTTC.

This clonotype was seen ten or more times. The V call is TRBV6-5, the J call TRBJ1-2; tentative D call: TRBD1 (6 bases). This CDR3 spans 12 amino acids. The V end lost 5 bases, the J end lost 3 bases, and 7 bases lay between the germline ends. The germline CDR1 and CDR2 sequences are MNHEY and SVGAGI. The CDR3 spells CASSPGDYGYTF. DNA for the CDR3: TGTGCCAGCAGTCCAGGGGACTATGGCTACACCTTC.

This clonotype came up many times. J is TRBJ2-7 and V is TRBV28, with D possibly being TRBD1 (6 bases). The germline V gene encodes CDR1 MDHEN and CDR2 SYDVKM. V lost 8 bases and J 2 bases, leaving 16 bases between the germline ends. The CDR3 consists of 14 residues. The CDR3 coding sequence is TGTGCCAGCCTCCGCACGGACAGACCCTACGAGCAGTACTTC. Translating it yields CASLRTDRPYEQYF.

This clonotype was counted at least ten times. The chain joins TRBV7-2 to TRBJ2-1; 12 bases match TRBD1. Germline V CDR1 and CDR2: SGHTA, FQGNSA. The length of the CDR3 is 18 residues. V dropped 6 bases and J dropped 1; count of bases not matched to a gene: 10. CDR3 DNA sequence: TGTGCCAGCAGTACCCGGGACAGGGGGCTCAAATCCTACAATGAGCAGTTCTTC. Protein product: CASSTRDRGLKSYNEQFF.

This clonotype was counted at least ten times. V gene TRBV20-1 combines with J gene TRBJ2-1; 12 nucleotides agree with TRBD2. This CDR3 comprises 19 residues. The V gene end was trimmed by 6 bases and the J gene end by 1 base; junction bases not matched to a gene: 16. CDR1 DFQATT and CDR2 SNEGSKA come from the germline V gene (reference sequence). This chain's CDR3 is CSAPLRASGGVGSYNEQFF. In DNA, the CDR3 is TGCAGTGCGCCCCTTCGTGCTAGCGGGGGGGTAGGGTCCTACAATGAGCAGTTCTTC.

This clonotype was recorded at least ten times. The rearrangement joins TRBV27 to TRBJ1-5, with D possibly TRBD1 on 5 matching bases. The V gene lost 5 bases and the J gene lost 0 bases, with 17 bases spanning the gap. Germline assignment: CDR1 MNHEY and CDR2 SMNVEV (reference sequence). CDR3 size: 17 residues. In DNA form, the CDR3 reads TGTGCCAGCAGTACTCACCGGGGCCCACATAGCAATCAGCCCCAGCATTTT. Translated, it gives CASSTHRGPHSNQPQHF.

This clonotype was detected many times. This chain joins TRBV12-3 or TRBV12-4 and TRBJ2-1; possibly TRBD2 for D (6 bases). Trimming removed 5 bases at V and 3 bases at J, with 8 bases between. The CDR3 length is 13 residues. The CDR3 nucleotides are TGTGCCAGCAGTCCGACTAGCTACAATGAGCAGTTCTTC. Translation gives CASSPTSYNEQFF.

This clonotype was detected many times. This chain uses TRBV28 with TRBJ1-1; TRBD1 matches at 11 bases. V lost 10 bases and J lost 4; bases outside the gene matches: 11. The germline gives CDR1 MDHEN, CDR2 SYDVKM. The CDR3 totals 15 residues. The CDR3: CATEGQGGVGTEAFF. For the CDR3, the DNA is TGTGCCACAGAGGGACAGGGGGGCGTCGGCACTGAAGCTTTCTTT. Looking up the rest from reference TRBV28 and TRBJ1-1 gives the full variable domain: DVKVTQSSRYLVKRTGEKVFLECVQDMDHENMFWYRQDPGLGLRLIYFSYDVKMKEKGDIPEGYSVSREKKERFSLILESASTNQTSMYLCATEGQGGVGTEAFFGQGTRLTVV.